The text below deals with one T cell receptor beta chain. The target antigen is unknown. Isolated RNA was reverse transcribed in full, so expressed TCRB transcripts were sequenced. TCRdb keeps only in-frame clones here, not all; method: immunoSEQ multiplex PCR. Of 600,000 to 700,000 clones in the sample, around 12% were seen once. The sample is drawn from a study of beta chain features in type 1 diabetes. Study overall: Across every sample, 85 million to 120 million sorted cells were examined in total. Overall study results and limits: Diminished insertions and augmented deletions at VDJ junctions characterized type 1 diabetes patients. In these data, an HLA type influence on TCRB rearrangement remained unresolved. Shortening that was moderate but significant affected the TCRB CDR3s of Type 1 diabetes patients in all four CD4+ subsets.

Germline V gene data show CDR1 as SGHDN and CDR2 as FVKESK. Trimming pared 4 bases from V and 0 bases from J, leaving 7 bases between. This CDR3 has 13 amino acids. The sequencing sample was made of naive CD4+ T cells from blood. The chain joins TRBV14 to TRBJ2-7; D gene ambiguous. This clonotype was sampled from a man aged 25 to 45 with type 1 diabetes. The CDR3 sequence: CASSLSSSYEQYF. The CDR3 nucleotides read TGTGCCAGCAGCCTGTCTAGCTCCTACGAGCAGTACTTC.